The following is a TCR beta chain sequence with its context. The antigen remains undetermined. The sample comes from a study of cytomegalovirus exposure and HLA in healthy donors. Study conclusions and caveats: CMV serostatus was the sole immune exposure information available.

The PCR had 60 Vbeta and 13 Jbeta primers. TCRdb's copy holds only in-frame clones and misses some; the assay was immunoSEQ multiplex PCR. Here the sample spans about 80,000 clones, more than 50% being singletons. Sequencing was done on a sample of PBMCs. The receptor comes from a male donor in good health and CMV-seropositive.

CDR3 in DNA: TGTGCCAGTAGTATCGTATCTGGAAACACCATATATTTT. Its translation is CASSIVSGNTIYF. The gene calls are TRBV19 and TRBJ1-3; D unresolved. Trimming stripped 3 bases from V and 1 base from J, with 4 bases between. This CDR3 spans 13 amino acids. From germline, CDR1 is LNHDA and CDR2 SQIVND (reference sequence).